The subject of this entry is one TCR beta chain. Produced via immunoSEQ multiplex PCR; TCRdb's table is partial and in-frame only. The sample has approximately 340,000 clones, about 85% seen once. Germline V gene lookup returns CDR1 SGHRS and CDR2 YFSETQ. The CDR3 extends over 15 amino acids. After removal of 6 bases from V and 1 base from J, the junction contained 7 bases not matched to a gene. Specified treatment: some 20 received Ad26.COV2.S at low or high dose, single or two shots; about 5 received placebo; per-sample allocation not given. Day 63 after the first injection of vaccine or placebo was the sampling time. The data derive from a study of Ad26.COV2.S vaccination and SARS-CoV-2 variants.

This clonotype originated in a person between 18 and 59 years old who received the Ad26.COV2.S COVID-19 vaccine or a placebo. The sequenced sample was peripheral blood, obtained in a trial of Ad26.COV2.S vaccine versus placebo. This chain uses TRBV5-1 with TRBJ2-1, with 7 bases lining up with TRBD2. CDR3 DNA: TGCGCCAGCAAGACTAGCATTTTGTCCTACAATGAGCAGTTCTTC. This translates into CASKTSILSYNEQFF.